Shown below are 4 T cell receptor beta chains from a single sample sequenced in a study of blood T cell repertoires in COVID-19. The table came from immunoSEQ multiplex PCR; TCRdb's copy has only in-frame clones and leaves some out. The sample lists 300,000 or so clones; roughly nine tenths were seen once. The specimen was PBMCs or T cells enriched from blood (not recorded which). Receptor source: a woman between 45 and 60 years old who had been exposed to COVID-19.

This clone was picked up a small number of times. The CDR3 region has the DNA TGTGCCAGCTCACCGGTATTGCAGGGCCCTAATGAAAAACTGTTTTTT. Protein product: CASSPVLQGPNEKLFF. The chain combines TRBV18 with TRBJ1-4, with D possibly being TRBD1 (5 bases). The CDR3 length is 16 residues. V was trimmed by 3 bases and J by 3 bases, leaving 14 bases between them. From germline, CDR1 is KGHSH and CDR2 LQKENI. The variable domain in full, completed from reference TRBV18 and TRBJ1-4, reads NAGVMQNPRHLVRRRGQEARLRCSPMKGHSHVYWYRQLPEEGLKFMVYLQKENIIDESGMPKERFSAEFPKEGPSILRIQQVVRGDSAAYFCASSPVLQGPNEKLFFGSGTQLSVL.

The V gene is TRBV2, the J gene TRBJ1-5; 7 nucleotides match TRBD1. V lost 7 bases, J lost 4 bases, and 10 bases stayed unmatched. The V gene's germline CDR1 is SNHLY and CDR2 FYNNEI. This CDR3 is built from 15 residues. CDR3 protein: CASTPTLGQNQPQHF. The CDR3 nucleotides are TGTGCCAGCACCCCGACCCTGGGACAGAATCAGCCCCAGCATTTT.

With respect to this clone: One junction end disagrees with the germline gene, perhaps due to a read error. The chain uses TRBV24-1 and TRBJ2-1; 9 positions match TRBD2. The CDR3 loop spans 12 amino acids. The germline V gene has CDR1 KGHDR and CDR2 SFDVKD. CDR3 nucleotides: TGTGCCACCAGTGATCCTGCGGGGGGGCCGGTCTTC. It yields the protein CATSDPAGGPVF.

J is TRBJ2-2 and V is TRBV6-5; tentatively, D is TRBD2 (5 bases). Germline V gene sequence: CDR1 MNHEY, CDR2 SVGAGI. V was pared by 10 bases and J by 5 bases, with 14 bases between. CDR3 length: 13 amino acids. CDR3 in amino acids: CATHRGNTGELFF. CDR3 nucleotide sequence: TGTGCCACCCACCGAGGGAATACCGGGGAGCTGTTTTTT.